This T cell receptor beta chain was sequenced for a study of PD-L1 blockade in urothelial cancer. Study-level background: Blood was evaluated 3 weeks (second dose) and 6 weeks after therapy began. A median approximately 150,000 T cells were found in blood samples. Study results and limitations: Below-median pretreatment blood TCR clonality was a predictor of better survival.

Germline loops: CDR1 GTSNPN, CDR2 SVGIG (reference sequence). The junction had 6 bases not matched to a gene; V was cut back by 3 bases and J by 2 bases. This CDR3 comprises 15 residues. A few counts support this clone. Its antigen is not identified. As to time point: pretreatment peripheral blood. Synthetic analogs of TCR templates were spiked into every PCR. Using immunoSEQ multiplex PCR, the repertoire was profiled, and TCRdb retains in-frame clones only, with some absent. This repertoire shows about 79,000 clones, approximately 83% found once; its top ten account for 15%. The starting material was PBMCs, obtained around atezolizumab (anti-PD-L1) treatment. This clonotype was sampled from a man between 60 and 75 years old with urothelial cancer. The rearrangement uses TRBV30 and TRBJ2-1; 8 nucleotides line up with TRBD2. CDR3 DNA: TGTGCCTGGAGGTACAAGCGGGGGCCCTACAATGAGCAGTTCTTC. Encoded protein: CAWRYKRGPYNEQFF. The whole variable domain, filled in from reference TRBV30 and TRBJ2-1, reads SQTIHQWPATLVQPVGSPLSLECTVEGTSNPNLYWYRQAAGRGLQLLFYSVGIGQISSEVPQNLSASRPQDRQFILSSKKLLLSDSGFYLCAWRYKRGPYNEQFFGPGTRLTVL.